Listed below are T cell receptor beta chains from one sample, sequenced in a study of CD8+CD57+ T cells in acquired aplastic anemia. One entry per CDR3 protein, called by TCRdb with MiXCR from the reads. The sample carries about 200,000 distinct CDR3 sequences, 34% recorded once. The sample consisted of sorted CD4+, CD8+, or CD8+CD57+ T cells (not recorded which) from PBMCs. The receptors were sampled from a human donor in good health, serving as a control. Each CDR3 is given with its conserved first and last residue. A D gene is named only where the DNA matches it firmly. Clone size, where shown, is once, few, many, or a class for clones that have expanded.

j_gene: TRBJ2-3; abundance: NA; d_gene: TRBD2; v_gene: TRBV20-1; CDR3nt: TGCAGTTCCGGGACTAGCGGGGAGTCAGATACGCAGTATTTT; CDR3aa: CSSGTSGESDTQYF
j_gene: TRBJ1-4; abundance: many; d_gene: TRBD1; v_gene: TRBV29-1; CDR3nt: TGCAGCGTTGTGGAGCGAGACAGGGGGGAAAAACTGTTTTTT; CDR3aa: CSVVERDRGEKLFF
j_gene: TRBJ1-2; abundance: many; d_gene: NA; v_gene: TRBV5-1; CDR3nt: TGCGCCAGCAAGTCAGGGGTTGGGTACTATGGCTACACCTTC; CDR3aa: CASKSGVGYYGYTF
j_gene: TRBJ1-5; abundance: NA; d_gene: NA; v_gene: TRBV6-1; CDR3nt: TGTGCCAGCAGTCGATACGGGGGCGCTCACAATCAGCCCCAGCATTTT; CDR3aa: CASSRYGGAHNQPQHF
j_gene: TRBJ1-1; abundance: many; d_gene: NA; v_gene: TRBV20-1; CDR3nt: TGCAGTGCTAGAGAGAGGGAAGTGAACACTGAAGCTTTCTTT; CDR3aa: CSAREREVNTEAFF
j_gene: TRBJ1-1; abundance: NA; d_gene: TRBD1; v_gene: TRBV12-3/TRBV12-4; CDR3nt: TGTGCCAGCAGGAAGACGGGACAGGTTGGGACTGAAGCTTTCTTT; CDR3aa: CASRKTGQVGTEAFF
j_gene: TRBJ2-5; abundance: many; d_gene: TRBD1; v_gene: TRBV2; CDR3nt: TGTGCCAGCAGTCACGACAGGGGAGAGACCCAGTACTTC; CDR3aa: CASSHDRGETQYF
j_gene: TRBJ2-1; abundance: NA; d_gene: TRBD2; v_gene: TRBV12-3/TRBV12-4; CDR3nt: TGTGCCAGCAGTTTAGTATGGAGCGGGAGGCCACACTACAATGAGCAGTTCTTC; CDR3aa: CASSLVWSGRPHYNEQFF
j_gene: TRBJ1-5; abundance: many; d_gene: NA; v_gene: TRBV2; CDR3nt: TGTGCCAGCAGTTCAGGGACGGGTCAGCCCCAGCATTTT; CDR3aa: CASSSGTGQPQHF
j_gene: TRBJ2-5; abundance: many; d_gene: NA; v_gene: TRBV2; CDR3nt: TGTGCCAGCAGTGCTGCCCCCAAAGAGACCCAGTACTTC; CDR3aa: CASSAAPKETQYF
j_gene: TRBJ1-1; abundance: many; d_gene: NA; v_gene: TRBV19; CDR3nt: TGTGCCAGTAGTCCGGGTGACGGGATAGCTTTCTTT; CDR3aa: CASSPGDGIAFF
j_gene: TRBJ2-5; abundance: NA; d_gene: TRBD2; v_gene: TRBV19; CDR3nt: TGTGCTAGAGATAGGGCTAGCGGGATCCAAGAGACCCAGTACTTC; CDR3aa: CARDRASGIQETQYF
j_gene: TRBJ1-6; abundance: NA; d_gene: NA; v_gene: TRBV7-9; CDR3nt: TGTGCCAGCAGCACCCTCCACTTT; CDR3aa: CASSTLHF
j_gene: TRBJ2-7; abundance: NA; d_gene: TRBD1; v_gene: TRBV29-1; CDR3nt: TGCAGCGTTAATACAGGGGGCTACGAGCAGTACTTC; CDR3aa: CSVNTGGYEQYF
j_gene: TRBJ1-2; abundance: many; d_gene: TRBD1; v_gene: TRBV19; CDR3nt: TGTGCCAGTAGTATAGGACAGGGGAACTATGGCTACACCTTC; CDR3aa: CASSIGQGNYGYTF